This T cell receptor beta chain was retrieved from a study of T cells in Graves' hyperthyroidism and ophthalmopathy. Across the whole study: Peripheral blood was taken when the disease was first diagnosed, before any treatment began.

The investigators amplified TCR beta CDR3 regions from RNA transcripts. The study used the HTBI primer set for a first-round RT-PCR of the TCR CDR3. TCRdb redid the calling of the multiplex PCR reads with MiXCR, one entry per CDR3 protein. This sample carries about 640,000 distinct CDR3 sequences, around 13% of them seen once, and the ten largest clones take roughly an eighth. Clinicians diagnosed patients from clinical symptoms, serum thyroxine and TRAb, thyroid ultrasound and orbital computed tomography. Germline V gives CDR1 LGHDT, CDR2 YNNKEL (reference sequence). The CDR3 runs to 17 residues. The junction had 7 bases not matched to a gene; V was cut back by 0 bases and J by 0 bases. Ten or more counts support this clonotype.

The TCR originated in a woman aged 45-60 years with Graves' ophthalmopathy. The chain recombines TRBV3-1 with TRBJ1-1; 7 nucleotides align to TRBD1. Sequenced: blood. The CDR3 DNA reads TGTGCCAGCAGCCAAGACAAGGGGGCAAGGATGAACACTGAAGCTTTCTTT. Translating gives CASSQDKGARMNTEAFF.